Below are 30 T cell receptor beta chains sequenced from a single sample in a study of T cell responses to AZD1222 COVID-19 vaccine. TCRdb's copy holds only in-frame clones and misses some; the assay was immunoSEQ multiplex PCR. The sample lists 150,000 or so clones, 91% occurring once. The sample in question was peripheral blood, obtained on day 0 of AZD1222 vaccination. These receptor sequences come from an adult in good health.

This clone was found once. The chain links TRBV10-1 to TRBJ2-2; D is uncertain. The ends were cut back, 0 bases at V and 0 bases at J, with 2 bases in the middle. This CDR3 region has 14 residues. Germline lookup yields CDR1 WNHNN and CDR2 SYGVQD (reference sequence). CDR3 loop: CASSESPNTGELFF. Written as DNA, the CDR3 is TGCGCCAGCAGTGAGTCCCCGAACACCGGGGAGCTGTTTTTT.

The rearrangement joins TRBV27 to TRBJ2-6, with D hard to call. CDR3 length: 19 residues. Per the germline V gene, CDR1 is MNHEY and CDR2 is SMNVEV (reference sequence). V lost 3 bases and J 0 bases, leaving 18 bases between the germline ends. The CDR3 protein is CASSFQVRRVSSGANVLTF. CDR3 coding DNA: TGTGCCAGCAGTTTCCAAGTGAGGAGAGTGAGCTCTGGGGCCAACGTCCTGACTTTC.

This clone has just one count. The chain has TRBV7-8 and TRBJ1-4; D call uncertain. The germline CDR1 and CDR2 sequences are SGHVS and FQNEAQ. V lost 2 bases and J lost 5, with 12 bases in between. This CDR3 contains 15 residues. CDR3 in amino acids: CASSLSGQVNEKLFF. DNA of the CDR3: TGTGCCAGCAGCTTATCCGGGCAGGTCAATGAAAAACTGTTTTTT. Full variable domain (outside the CDR3, taken from reference TRBV7-8 and TRBJ1-4): GAGVSQSPRYKVAKRGQDVALRCDPISGHVSLFWYQQALGQGPEFLTYFQNEAQLDKSGLPSDRFFAERPEGSVSTLKIQRTQQEDSAVYLCASSLSGQVNEKLFFGSGTQLSVL.

The chain joins TRBV14 to TRBJ1-6, with D tentatively TRBD1 (6 bases). This CDR3 contains 12 residues. The V and J ends lost 5 bases and 7 bases respectively, with 6 bases between them. CDR1 SGHDN and CDR2 FVKESK come from the germline V gene. CDR3 residues: CASSGQNSPLHF. CDR3 DNA: TGTGCCAGCAGCGGACAGAATTCACCCCTCCACTTT.

V gene TRBV4-2 combines with J gene TRBJ2-7; 10 bases match TRBD2. V shed 1 base, J shed 6 bases, and the junction held 3 bases outside the gene matches. The germline V gene has CDR1 LGHNA and CDR2 YNFKEQ. CDR3 length: 14 residues. The CDR3 region has the DNA TGTGCCAGCAGCCAAGGGGTAGCGGGAGGCGAGCAGTACTTC. This codes for CASSQGVAGGEQYF.

The chain employs TRBV19 and TRBJ1-5; TRBD1 might be the D (5 bases). This CDR3 has 15 residues. The ends were cut back, 2 bases at V and 6 bases at J, with 14 bases in the middle. Germline CDR1 and CDR2: LNHDA and SQIVND (reference sequence). The CDR3 sequence: CASSITIRAPQPQHF. In nucleotides, the CDR3 is TGTGCCAGTAGTATAACAATCAGGGCCCCTCAGCCCCAGCATTTT.

CDR3 in amino acids: CASSLWRDSLHF. The CDR3 bases are TGTGCCAGCAGTTTATGGAGAGACTCCCTCCACTTT. The chain is built from TRBV28 and TRBJ1-6; no clear D. V was clipped by 0 bases and J by 14 bases, with 8 bases between them. Germline-derived CDR1 and CDR2 are MDHEN and SYDVKM. CDR3 length: 12 residues.

The chain uses TRBV9 and TRBJ2-7, with TRBD2 matching over 11 bases. The V gene's germline CDR1 is SGDLS and CDR2 YYNGEE. The CDR3 contains 13 residues. Trimming took 6 bases from V and 3 from J; bases not matched to a gene: 2. CDR3 in amino acids: CASNLAGGYEQYF. The CDR3 DNA is TGTGCCAGCAACCTAGCGGGAGGCTACGAGCAGTACTTC.

Details on this clone: The junction shows a germline mismatch at one end, possibly a read error. The chain carries TRBV29-1 and TRBJ2-5, with D unclear. This CDR3 is built from 13 residues. Germline CDR1 and CDR2: SQVTM and ANQGSEA. This CDR3 reads CSVEGFQEETQYF. The CDR3 region has the DNA TGCAGCGTCGAAGGGTTCCAGGAAGAGACCCAGTACTTC.

The rearrangement uses TRBV28 and TRBJ1-4; possible D gene TRBD1, 5 bases. V gave up 3 bases and J gave up 8 bases, with 16 bases separating them. The CDR3 is made up of 15 amino acids. Germline V gene lookup returns CDR1 MDHEN and CDR2 SYDVKM. The CDR3 bases are TGTGCCAGCAGTTTTGTTTTTCAGGGTAGGGAAAAACTGTTTTTT. Protein sequence: CASSFVFQGREKLFF. Full variable domain (rest looked up from reference TRBV28 and TRBJ1-4): DVKVTQSSRYLVKRTGEKVFLECVQDMDHENMFWYRQDPGLGLRLIYFSYDVKMKEKGDIPEGYSVSREKKERFSLILESASTNQTSMYLCASSFVFQGREKLFFGSGTQLSVL.

This clone was seen just once. The J gene is TRBJ1-2, the V gene TRBV28; the D gene is possibly TRBD1 (6 bases). Looked up from germline, CDR1 is MDHEN and CDR2 is SYDVKM. The ends were cut back, 3 bases at V and 8 bases at J, with 22 bases in the middle. The CDR3 spans 16 residues. The CDR3 reads CASSFSRGGGGGGYTF. The DNA for the CDR3 is TGTGCCAGCAGTTTCTCCCGAGGGGGGGGAGGTGGAGGCTACACCTTC.

J is TRBJ2-1 and V is TRBV24-1; D call uncertain. CDR1 KGHDR and CDR2 SFDVKD come from the germline V gene. The V end lost 5 bases, the J end lost 6 bases, and 4 bases lay between the germline ends. The CDR3 spans 11 residues. The CDR3 loop reads CATSVSNEQFF. The CDR3 coding sequence is TGTGCCACCAGTGTGTCCAATGAGCAGTTCTTC.

The chain is built from TRBV30 and TRBJ1-2, with a possible D match to TRBD1 (6 bases). The CDR3 length is 13 residues. Germline V CDR1 and CDR2: GTSNPN, SVGIG (reference sequence). Trimming took 0 bases from V and 8 from J, leaving 13 bases between them. The CDR3 coding sequence is TGTGCCTGGAGTGTAGGTACAGGGCGGGGCTACACCTTC. This codes for CAWSVGTGRGYTF.

The rearrangement uses TRBV30 and TRBJ1-5, with D possibly TRBD1 on 5 matching bases. V shed 3 bases and J shed 1 base, with 10 bases lying between them. CDR3 length: 14 amino acids. Germline V lookup: CDR1 GTSNPN, CDR2 SVGIG (reference sequence). CDR3 sequence reads: CAWSGGTSNQPQHF. CDR3 coding DNA: TGTGCCTGGAGCGGGGGGACCAGCAATCAGCCCCAGCATTTT.

The rearrangement joins TRBV6-5 to TRBJ2-7; TRBD1 aligns across 10 bases. The germline gives CDR1 MNHEY, CDR2 SVGAGI. The V gene end was trimmed by 4 bases and the J gene end by 6 bases; junction bases not matched to a gene: 12. This CDR3 comprises 16 residues. Here the CDR3 reads CASSSNSGTGEGEQYF. CDR3 coding DNA: TGTGCCAGCAGTTCTAATTCCGGGACAGGGGAAGGCGAGCAGTACTTC.

The chain uses TRBV30 and TRBJ1-5; D is possibly TRBD1 (5 bases). The CDR3 contains 16 residues. Germline V gene data show CDR1 as GTSNPN and CDR2 as SVGIG (reference sequence). V lost 3 bases, J lost 6 bases, and 21 bases lay in between. CDR3 coding DNA: TGTGCCTGGAGCCAATCCCAGGGAGTTTCGAGTCAGCCCCAGCATTTT. Protein product: CAWSQSQGVSSQPQHF.

The chain combines TRBV27 with TRBJ1-6, with D hard to call. Germline assignment: CDR1 MNHEY and CDR2 SMNVEV (reference sequence). The CDR3 consists of 12 residues. V lost 3 bases and J lost 7, with 4 bases in between. The CDR3 is CASSFGNSPLHF. CDR3 sequence (DNA): TGTGCCAGCAGTTTCGGCAATTCACCCCTCCACTTT.

CDR3 sequence (DNA): TGTGCCAGCAGCGTCCCTTTCCAGGGCTCTGGCTACACCTTC. Translation: CASSVPFQGSGYTF. The chain couples TRBV6-2 or TRBV6-3 to TRBJ1-2; TRBD1 is a possible D gene (5 bases). This CDR3 contains 14 residues. From germline, CDR1 is MNHEY and CDR2 SVGEGT. V lost 6 bases to trimming and J lost 7 bases, with 18 bases between them.

This rearrangement joins TRBV15 to TRBJ1-3; 8 bases line up with TRBD1. There are 18 residues in the CDR3. J lost 2 bases, V lost 1 base, and 10 bases had no gene match. Germline CDR1 LNHNV, CDR2 YYDKDF (reference sequence). CDR3 sequence: CATSRGMFGRGPGNTIYF. The CDR3, as DNA: TGTGCCACCAGCAGAGGAATGTTCGGCAGGGGGCCTGGAAACACCATATATTTT.

The chain has TRBV12-3 or TRBV12-4 and TRBJ2-3; the D is unclear. The germline V and J ends were trimmed by 6 bases and 2 bases, with 6 bases remaining between them. The CDR3 sequence is 12 residues long. CDR3 sequence reads: CASSIHTDTQYF. The CDR3 coding sequence is TGTGCCAGCAGCATCCACACAGATACGCAGTATTTT.

The J gene is TRBJ1-4, the V gene TRBV21-1; TRBD1 is taken as the D call from the table, unchecked against the DNA. TRBV21-1 is termed a pseudogene. The CDR3 has 16 amino acids. For the CDR3, the DNA is TGTGCCAGCAGCAGTCGAGGGGGCATAGCTAATGAAAAACTGTTTTTT. Translated: CASSSRGGIANEKLFF.

The CDR3 here is CAYGRSYNEQFF. DNA for the CDR3: TGTGCCTATGGGCGGTCCTACAATGAGCAGTTCTTC. The V gene is TRBV12-3 or TRBV12-4, the J gene TRBJ2-1; D call uncertain. CDR3 length: 12 amino acids. V lost 11 bases to trimming and J lost 1 base, with 9 bases between them.

The V and J genes are TRBV28 and TRBJ1-2; D unclear. From germline, CDR1 is MDHEN and CDR2 SYDVKM. This CDR3 region has 12 residues. With 8 bases removed from V and 4 bases from J, the gap between germline ends came to 11 bases. CDR3 protein: CASAAASYGYTF. CDR3 in DNA: TGTGCCAGCGCCGCCGCGTCCTATGGCTACACCTTC.

The CDR3 sequence is CAISEPGQGGGQPQHF. In DNA, the CDR3 is TGTGCCATCAGTGAACCTGGACAGGGGGGAGGTCAGCCCCAGCATTTT. The rearrangement uses TRBV10-3 and TRBJ1-5; 10 nucleotides match TRBD1. Germline V CDR1 and CDR2: ENHRY, SYGVKD. The junction had 8 bases not matched to a gene; V was cut back by 3 bases and J by 6 bases. The CDR3 has 16 amino acids.

This CDR3 reads CASSLGMGVNTIYF. Here the CDR3 DNA reads TGTGCCAGCAGCTTAGGGATGGGGGTGAACACCATATATTTT. The V call is TRBV11-2, the J call TRBJ1-3, with D possibly being TRBD1 (5 bases). The CDR3 sequence is 14 residues long. Per germline, CDR1 SGHAT and CDR2 FQNNGV. V lost 1 base and J lost 7, with 11 bases in between.

V gene TRBV18 combines with J gene TRBJ2-3; TRBD2 agrees at 11 bases. The CDR3 extends over 15 amino acids. V shed 3 bases and J 4 bases; nucleotides not matched to a gene: 3. The germline CDR1 and CDR2 sequences are KGHSH and LQKENI. The CDR3 sequence: CASSPSGGAADTQYF. CDR3 in DNA: TGTGCCAGCTCACCTAGCGGGGGGGCCGCAGATACGCAGTATTTT.

This chain connects TRBV5-4 to TRBJ1-3, with 7 bases that match TRBD1. Germline V gives CDR1 SGHNT, CDR2 YYREEE (reference sequence). This CDR3 is built from 15 residues. J lost 0 bases, V lost 3 bases, and 3 bases had no gene match. CDR3 amino acids: CASSSGTASGNTIYF. Written as DNA, the CDR3 is TGTGCCAGCAGCTCAGGGACAGCCTCTGGAAACACCATATATTTT.

The chain couples TRBV7-9 to TRBJ2-1; D is ambiguous. Germline lookup yields CDR1 SEHNR and CDR2 FQNEAQ (reference sequence). There are 14 residues in the CDR3. The ends were cut back, 5 bases at V and 7 bases at J, with 15 bases in the middle. The CDR3 region is CASSAARFRNEQFF. The CDR3 coding sequence is TGTGCCAGCAGCGCAGCCCGCTTTCGGAATGAGCAGTTCTTC. The whole variable domain, filled in from reference TRBV7-9 and TRBJ2-1, reads DTGVSQNPRHKITKRGQNVTFRCDPISEHNRLYWYRQTLGQGPEFLTYFQNEAQLEKSRLLSDRFSAERPKGSFSTLEIQRTEQGDSAMYLCASSAARFRNEQFFGPGTRLTVL.

CDR3 protein: CASSLAQNSPLHF. CDR3 coding DNA: TGTGCCAGCAGCTTAGCGCAGAATTCACCCCTCCACTTT. The rearrangement joins TRBV7-9 to TRBJ1-6; D unclear. The CDR3 spans 13 residues. V lost 0 bases and J 7 bases, leaving 4 bases between the germline ends. The germline gives CDR1 SEHNR, CDR2 FQNEAQ (reference sequence).

The gene calls are TRBV7-8 and TRBJ1-2; D gene uncertain. Deletions cut 7 bases from V and 1 base from J, with 13 bases between. Germline V gives CDR1 SGHVS, CDR2 FQNEAQ. The CDR3 contains 14 residues. In DNA, the CDR3 is TGTGCCAGCACCCTGGATGGATATAACTATGGCTACACCTTC. Translation gives CASTLDGYNYGYTF. Looking up the rest from reference TRBV7-8 and TRBJ1-2 gives the full variable domain: GAGVSQSPRYKVAKRGQDVALRCDPISGHVSLFWYQQALGQGPEFLTYFQNEAQLDKSGLPSDRFFAERPEGSVSTLKIQRTQQEDSAVYLCASTLDGYNYGYTFGSGTRLTVV.